The clone carrying this T cell receptor (beta chain) was counted ten times or more. Its antigen is still unknown. From RNA transcripts, TCR beta CDR3 regions were amplified. HTBI primers drove first-round RT-PCR of the TCR CDR3. TCRdb reanalysed the multiplex PCR reads using MiXCR and keeps one entry per CDR3 protein. The sample gives some 550,000 distinct CDR3 sequences, around 20% of which show up once; 26% is in the top ten. This sample stems from a study of T cells in Graves' hyperthyroidism and ophthalmopathy. With a duration under 2 months, the hyperthyroidism was newly diagnosed in patients aged 18 to 65. Study results and limitations: Most clonotypes expanded in thyroid above 0.001 were likewise present in blood.

The sample comprised blood. The clonotype comes from a man aged 18 to 29 with Graves' hyperthyroidism.

CDR3 residues: CSAALNRAPYEQYF. CDR3 bases: TGCAGTGCGGCCTTAAACAGGGCCCCCTACGAGCAGTACTTC. This chain connects TRBV20-1 to TRBJ2-7; a weak D match, TRBD1 (6 bases). Trimming pared 6 bases from V and 2 bases from J, leaving 17 bases between. The germline V gene encodes CDR1 DFQATT and CDR2 SNEGSKA (reference sequence). The CDR3 spans 14 residues.